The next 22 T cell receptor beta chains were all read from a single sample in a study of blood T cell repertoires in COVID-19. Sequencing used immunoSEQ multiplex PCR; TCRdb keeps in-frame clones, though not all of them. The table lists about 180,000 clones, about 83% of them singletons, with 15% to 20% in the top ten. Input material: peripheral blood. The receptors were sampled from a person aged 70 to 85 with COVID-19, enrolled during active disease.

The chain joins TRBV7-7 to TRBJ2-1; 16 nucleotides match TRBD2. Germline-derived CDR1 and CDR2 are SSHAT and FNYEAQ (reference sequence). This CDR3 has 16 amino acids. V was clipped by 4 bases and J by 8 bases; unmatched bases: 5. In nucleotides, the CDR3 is TGTGCCAGCAGCTCGGGACTAGCGGGGGGGTCGGATGAGCAGTTCTTC. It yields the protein CASSSGLAGGSDEQFF. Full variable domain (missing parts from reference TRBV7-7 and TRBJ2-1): GAGVSQSPRYKVTKRGQDVTLRCDPISSHATLYWYQQALGQGPEFLTYFNYEAQPDKSGLPSDRFSAERPEGSISTLTIQRTEQRDSAMYRCASSSGLAGGSDEQFFGPGTRLTVL.

CDR3 in DNA: TGTGCCAGCAGCCCACAAGGGGCCGCAGGTGAGCAGTTCTTC. It encodes CASSPQGAAGEQFF. The V call is TRBV7-3, the J call TRBJ2-1, with TRBD1 as a possible D gene (5 bases). Trimming removed 5 bases at V and 9 bases at J, with 17 bases between. CDR3 length equals 14 residues. Germline V CDR1 and CDR2: SGHTA, FQGTGA.

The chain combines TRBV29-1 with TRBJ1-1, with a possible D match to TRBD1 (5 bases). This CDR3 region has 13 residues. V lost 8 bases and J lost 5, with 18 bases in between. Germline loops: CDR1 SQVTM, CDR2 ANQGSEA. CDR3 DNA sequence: TGCAGCACATTGGAGGGGAAGATGACTGAAGCTTTCTTT. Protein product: CSTLEGKMTEAFF. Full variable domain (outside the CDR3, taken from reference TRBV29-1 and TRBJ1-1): SAVISQKPSRDICQRGTSLTIQCQVDSQVTMMFWYRQQPGQSLTLIATANQGSEATYESGFVIDKFPISRPNLTFSTLTVSNMSPEDSSIYLCSTLEGKMTEAFFGQGTRLTVV.

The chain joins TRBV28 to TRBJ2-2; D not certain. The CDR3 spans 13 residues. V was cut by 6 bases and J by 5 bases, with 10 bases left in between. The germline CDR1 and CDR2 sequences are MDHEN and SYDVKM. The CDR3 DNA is TGTGCCAGCAGGCCATCAGGAACCGGGGAGCTGTTTTTT. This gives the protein CASRPSGTGELFF.

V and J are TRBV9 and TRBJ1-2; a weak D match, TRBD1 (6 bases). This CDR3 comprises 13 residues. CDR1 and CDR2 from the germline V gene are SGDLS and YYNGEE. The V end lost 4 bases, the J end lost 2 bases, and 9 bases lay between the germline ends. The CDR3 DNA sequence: TGTGCCAGCAGCCCAGACAGGAACTATGGCTACACCTTC. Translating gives CASSPDRNYGYTF.

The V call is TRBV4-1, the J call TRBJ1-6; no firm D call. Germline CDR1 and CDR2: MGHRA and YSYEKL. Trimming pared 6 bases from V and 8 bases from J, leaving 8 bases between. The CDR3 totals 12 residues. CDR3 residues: CASRHLDSPLHF. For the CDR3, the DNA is TGCGCCAGCAGACACCTGGATTCACCCCTCCACTTT.

The CDR3: CASSPLARPTDTQYF. For the CDR3, the DNA is TGTGCCAGCAGTCCCCTAGCGAGACCCACAGATACGCAGTATTTT. J is TRBJ2-3 and V is TRBV14, with D possibly TRBD2 on 6 matching bases. The germline V gene has CDR1 SGHDN and CDR2 FVKESK. The CDR3 is made up of 15 amino acids. V lost 6 bases, J lost 2 bases, and 15 bases lay in between.

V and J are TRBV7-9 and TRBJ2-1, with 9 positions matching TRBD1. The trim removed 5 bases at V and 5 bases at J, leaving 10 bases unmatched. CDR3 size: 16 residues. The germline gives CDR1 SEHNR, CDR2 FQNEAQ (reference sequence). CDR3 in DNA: TGTGCCAGCAGCCTACCAAGGGACAGGGTCAACAATGAGCAGTTCTTC. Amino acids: CASSLPRDRVNNEQFF.

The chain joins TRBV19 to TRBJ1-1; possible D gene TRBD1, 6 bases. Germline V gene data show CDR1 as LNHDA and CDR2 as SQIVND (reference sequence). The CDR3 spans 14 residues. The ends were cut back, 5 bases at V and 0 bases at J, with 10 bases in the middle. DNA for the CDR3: TGTGCCAGTAGTTACAGGGAATTGAACACTGAAGCTTTCTTT. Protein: CASSYRELNTEAFF.

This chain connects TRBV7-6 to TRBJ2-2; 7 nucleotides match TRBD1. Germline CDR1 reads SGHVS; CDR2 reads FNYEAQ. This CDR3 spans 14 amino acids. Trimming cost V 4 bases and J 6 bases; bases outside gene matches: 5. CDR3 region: CASSSNRGAGELFF. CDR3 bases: TGTGCCAGCAGCTCCAACAGGGGCGCCGGGGAGCTGTTTTTT.

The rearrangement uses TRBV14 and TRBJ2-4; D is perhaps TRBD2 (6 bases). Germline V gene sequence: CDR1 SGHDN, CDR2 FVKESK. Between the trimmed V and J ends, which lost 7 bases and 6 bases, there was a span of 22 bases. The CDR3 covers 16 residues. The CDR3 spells CASTGVTGVSLNIQYF. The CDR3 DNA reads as TGTGCCAGCACCGGAGTTACGGGGGTTTCGTTAAACATTCAGTACTTC.

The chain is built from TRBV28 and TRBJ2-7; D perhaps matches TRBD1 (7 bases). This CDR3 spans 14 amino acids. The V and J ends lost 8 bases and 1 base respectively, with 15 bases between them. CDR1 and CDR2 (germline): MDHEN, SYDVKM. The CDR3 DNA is TGTGCCAGCTGCAGGGCGGGACAGTCCTACGAGCAGTACTTC. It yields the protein CASCRAGQSYEQYF.

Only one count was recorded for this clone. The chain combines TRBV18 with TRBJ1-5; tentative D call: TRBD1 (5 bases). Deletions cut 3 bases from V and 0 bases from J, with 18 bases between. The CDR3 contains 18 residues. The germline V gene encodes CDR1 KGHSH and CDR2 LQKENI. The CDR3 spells CASSPFPQGSTSNQPQHF. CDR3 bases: TGTGCCAGCTCACCGTTTCCCCAGGGTAGCACTAGCAATCAGCCCCAGCATTTT. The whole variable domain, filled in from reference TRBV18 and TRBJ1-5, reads NAGVMQNPRHLVRRRGQEARLRCSPMKGHSHVYWYRQLPEEGLKFMVYLQKENIIDESGMPKERFSAEFPKEGPSILRIQQVVRGDSAAYFCASSPFPQGSTSNQPQHFGDGTRLSIL.

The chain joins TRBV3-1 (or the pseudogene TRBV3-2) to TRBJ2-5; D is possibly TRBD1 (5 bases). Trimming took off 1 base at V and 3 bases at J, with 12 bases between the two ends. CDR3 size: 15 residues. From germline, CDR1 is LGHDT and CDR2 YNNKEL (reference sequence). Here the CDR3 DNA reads TGTGCCAGCAGCCAAGGCAGGGTCAAAAAAGAGACCCAGTACTTC. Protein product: CASSQGRVKKETQYF.

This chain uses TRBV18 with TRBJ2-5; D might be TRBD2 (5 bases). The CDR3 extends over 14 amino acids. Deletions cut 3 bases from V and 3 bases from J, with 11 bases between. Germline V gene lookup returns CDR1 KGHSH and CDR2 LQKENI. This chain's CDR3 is CASSPDAGEETQYF. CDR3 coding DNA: TGTGCCAGCTCACCCGACGCCGGGGAAGAGACCCAGTACTTC.

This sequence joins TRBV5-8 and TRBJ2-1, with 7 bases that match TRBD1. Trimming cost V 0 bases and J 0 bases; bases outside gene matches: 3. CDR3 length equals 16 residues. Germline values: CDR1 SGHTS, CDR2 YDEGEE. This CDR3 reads CASSLGQGSSYNEQFF. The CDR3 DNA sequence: TGTGCCAGCAGCTTGGGACAGGGAAGCTCCTACAATGAGCAGTTCTTC.

Here the CDR3 DNA reads TGTGCCAGCAGCAACCGGACAGGGAGGGTGGAGACCCAGTACTTC. Amino acid sequence: CASSNRTGRVETQYF. V gene TRBV7-9 combines with J gene TRBJ2-5; tentatively, D is TRBD1 (8 bases). Germline V lookup: CDR1 SEHNR, CDR2 FQNEAQ (reference sequence). This CDR3 region has 15 residues. Trimming stripped 5 bases from V and 5 bases from J, with 18 bases between.

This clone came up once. CDR3 coding DNA: TGTGCCAGCAGCGTAGGGTACACCCAGGCGACTGAAGCTTTCTTT. It encodes CASSVGYTQATEAFF. The rearrangement joins TRBV9 to TRBJ1-1, with D uncertain. The V gene lost 0 bases and the J gene lost 5 bases, with 14 bases spanning the gap. The CDR3 has 15 residues. CDR1 and CDR2 (germline): SGDLS, YYNGEE.

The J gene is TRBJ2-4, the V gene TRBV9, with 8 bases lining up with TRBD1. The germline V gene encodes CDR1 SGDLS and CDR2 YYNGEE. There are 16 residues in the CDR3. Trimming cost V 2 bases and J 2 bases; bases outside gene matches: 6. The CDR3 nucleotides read TGTGCCAGCAGCGTTGGACAGGGCAGGACCAAAAACATTCAGTACTTC. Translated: CASSVGQGRTKNIQYF.

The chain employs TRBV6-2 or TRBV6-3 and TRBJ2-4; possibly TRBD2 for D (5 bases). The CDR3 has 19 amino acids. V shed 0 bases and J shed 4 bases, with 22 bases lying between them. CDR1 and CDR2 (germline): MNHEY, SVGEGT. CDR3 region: CASSYSSSGGGPLKNIQYF. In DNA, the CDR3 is TGTGCCAGCAGTTACTCGAGTTCGGGTGGAGGACCACTGAAAAACATTCAGTACTTC.

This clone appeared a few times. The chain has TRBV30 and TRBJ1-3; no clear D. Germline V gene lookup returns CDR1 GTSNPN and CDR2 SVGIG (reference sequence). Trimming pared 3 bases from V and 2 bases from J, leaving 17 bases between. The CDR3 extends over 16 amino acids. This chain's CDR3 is CAWSRRTAVTGNTIYF. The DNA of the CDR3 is TGTGCCTGGAGCCGGAGGACGGCGGTCACTGGAAACACCATATATTTT.

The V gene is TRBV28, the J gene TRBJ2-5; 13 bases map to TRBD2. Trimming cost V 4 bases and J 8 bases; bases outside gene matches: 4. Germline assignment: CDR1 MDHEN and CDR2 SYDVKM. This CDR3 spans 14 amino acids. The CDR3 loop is CASSYRTSGGTQYF. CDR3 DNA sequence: TGTGCCAGCAGTTACCGGACTAGCGGGGGCACCCAGTACTTC.